What follows is one TCR beta chain and its context. The antigen remains undetermined. This sample stems from a study of cytomegalovirus exposure and HLA in healthy donors. Data came from immunoSEQ multiplex PCR; TCRdb stores just in-frame clones and leaves some out. The repertoire holds around 80,000 clones, with 90% to 95% as singletons. V was cut by 6 bases and J by 4 bases, with 7 bases left in between. The CDR3 contains 11 residues. Per the germline V gene, CDR1 is MNHEY and CDR2 is SVGAGI. Findings and limits, study-wide: Most TCR sequences were uncommon, yet certain public TCRs appeared in many donors. Reports described diagnosis of cytomegalovirus status by the classifier as highly specific and sensitive. The finding came from a later analysis; first-cohort TCR clusters tended to co-occur in the 130 or so validation repertoires.

The sample taken for sequencing was PBMCs. This clonotype was sampled from a woman aged 18 to 35 in good health and CMV-seronegative. This sequence joins TRBV6-5 and TRBJ2-7; the D gene is possibly TRBD1 (6 bases). The CDR3 spells CASRDRYEQYF. The CDR3 DNA follows: TGTGCCAGCAGAGACAGGTACGAGCAGTACTTC.